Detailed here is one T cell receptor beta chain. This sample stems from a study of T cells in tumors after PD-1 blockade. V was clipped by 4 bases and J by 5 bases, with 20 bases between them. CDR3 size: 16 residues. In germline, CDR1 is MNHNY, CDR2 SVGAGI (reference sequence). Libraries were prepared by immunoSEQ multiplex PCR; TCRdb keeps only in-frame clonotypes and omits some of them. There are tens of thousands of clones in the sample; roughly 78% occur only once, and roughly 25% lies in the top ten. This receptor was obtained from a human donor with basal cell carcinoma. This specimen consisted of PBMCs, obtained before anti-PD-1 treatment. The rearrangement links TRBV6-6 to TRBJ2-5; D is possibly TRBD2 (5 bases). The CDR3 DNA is TGTGCCAGCAGTTTCGGGGAGAGCGGTAAGGGCGAGACCCAGTACTTC. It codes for CASSFGESGKGETQYF.